Listed below are T cell receptor beta chains from one sample, sequenced in a study of T-cell reconstitution after alpha-beta-depleted transplantation in children. In TCRdb, the PCR reads were re-called with MiXCR into one record per CDR3 protein. The table lists some 130,000 distinct CDR3 sequences, roughly 10% of them singletons. The source material was PBMCs, mostly from graft donor cells, sampled 180 days after TCRalphabeta/CD19-depleted stem cell transplant. These receptors all stem from a girl under three years old who had a stem cell transplant for combined immunodeficiency, so the T cells may come from the graft donor. The CDR3 runs from the conserved cysteine through the conserved F or W. D genes are given only for firm matches. Clone size is given for some rows only: seen once, a few or many times, or a class if the clone is expanded.

TRBJ1-2 | . | TRBV2 | . | 13 | TGTGCCAGCACGTCGGCCGCGGACTATGGCTACACCTTC | CASTSAADYGYTF
TRBJ1-2 | . | TRBV4-3 | . | 14 | TGCGCCAGCAGCCCCTCGAGGCTGGGCTATGGCTACACCTTC | CASSPSRLGYGYTF
TRBJ2-1 | . | TRBV5-6 | . | 14 | TGTGTCAGCAGCTTGGTAGGGGGGGCAGGTGAGCAGTTCTTC | CVSSLVGGAGEQFF
TRBJ1-1 | TRBD1 | TRBV5-1 | many | 17 | TGCGCCAGCAGCCTTTCCCTCTCTCAGACAGGGGACACTGAAGCTTTCTTT | CASSLSLSQTGDTEAFF
TRBJ2-1 | . | TRBV11-3 | . | 15 | TGTGCCAGCAGCTGGTCCAGGGGGGATCACAATGAGCAGTTCTTC | CASSWSRGDHNEQFF
TRBJ2-7 | . | TRBV2 | . | 12 | TGTGCCAGCAGGACCTACTCCTACGAGCAGTACTTC | CASRTYSYEQYF
TRBJ1-4 | TRBD1 | TRBV6-1 | . | 17 | TGTGCCAGCAGCCCCGGGACAGGGGCCCTCAATAATGAAAAACTGTTTTTT | CASSPGTGALNNEKLFF
TRBJ2-5 | TRBD2 | TRBV7-6 | . | 16 | TGTGCCAGCAGTTTACACCCTAGCGGGAGCGGGGGAACCCAGTACTTC | CASSLHPSGSGGTQYF
TRBJ1-2 | . | TRBV4-2 | few | 16 | TGTGCCAGCAGCCAAGATAACGGGCCCCAAAGGAACGGCTACACCTTC | CASSQDNGPQRNGYTF
TRBJ2-5 | . | TRBV5-4 | . | 13 | TGTGCCAGCAGCTTAGACGGAATAGAGACCCAGTACTTC | CASSLDGIETQYF
TRBJ1-4 | . | TRBV20-1 | medium-sized | 15 | TGCAGTGCCCCGTCCCCCTACGCAACTAATGAAAAACTGTTTTTT | CSAPSPYATNEKLFF
TRBJ1-6 | . | TRBV5-1 | many | 14 | TGCGCCAGCAGCCTGGGGGGGGGTAATTCACCCCTCCACTTT | CASSLGGGNSPLHF
TRBJ2-3 | TRBD2 | TRBV7-9 | many | 15 | TGTGCCAGCAGCTCCGCGGGGGGCCCCACAGATACGCAGTATTTT | CASSSAGGPTDTQYF